This T cell receptor (beta chain) was retrieved from a study of blood T cell repertoires in COVID-19. The CDR3 is 18 residues long. The germline V gene has CDR1 SGHRS and CDR2 YFSETQ. V was clipped by 3 bases and J by 0 bases; unmatched bases: 10. This table comes from immunoSEQ multiplex PCR, and its TCRdb copy is limited to in-frame clones, with some not included. Of roughly 34,000 clones in the sample, 75% to 90% were seen once. The sequence was obtained from a woman in her seventies with acute or convalescent COVID-19. The chain uses TRBV5-1 and TRBJ2-5; 11 nucleotides line up with TRBD2. Source material: peripheral blood. CDR3 DNA: TGCGCCAGCAGCTCTAGCGGGGGGCCTGCAATTGACCAAGAGACCCAGTACTTC. Translating it yields CASSSSGGPAIDQETQYF.